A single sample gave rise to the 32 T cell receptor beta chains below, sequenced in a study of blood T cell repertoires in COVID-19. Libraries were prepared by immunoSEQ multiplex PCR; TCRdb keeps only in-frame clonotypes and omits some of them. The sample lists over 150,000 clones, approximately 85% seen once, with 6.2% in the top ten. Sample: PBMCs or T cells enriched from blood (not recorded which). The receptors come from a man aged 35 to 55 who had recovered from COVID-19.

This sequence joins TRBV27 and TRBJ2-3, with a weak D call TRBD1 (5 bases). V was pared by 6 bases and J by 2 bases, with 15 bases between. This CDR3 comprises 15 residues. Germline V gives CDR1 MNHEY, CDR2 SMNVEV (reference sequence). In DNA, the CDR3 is TGTGCCAGCAGCTCTCAGGGATACTACACAGATACGCAGTATTTT. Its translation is CASSSQGYYTDTQYF.

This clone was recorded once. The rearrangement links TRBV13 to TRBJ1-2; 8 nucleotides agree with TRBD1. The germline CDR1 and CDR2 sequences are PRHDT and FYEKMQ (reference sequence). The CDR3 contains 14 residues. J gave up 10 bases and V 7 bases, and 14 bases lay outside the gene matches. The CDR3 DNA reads TGTGCCAGCACGCGAGAGCGGGACAGGTTCTACTACACCTTC. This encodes CASTRERDRFYYTF.

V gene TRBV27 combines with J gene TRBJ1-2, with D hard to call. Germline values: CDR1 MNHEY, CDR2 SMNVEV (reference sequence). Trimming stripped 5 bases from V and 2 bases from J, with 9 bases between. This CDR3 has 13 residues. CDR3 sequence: CASSPSLNYGYTF. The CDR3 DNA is TGTGCCAGCAGTCCATCACTGAACTATGGCTACACCTTC.

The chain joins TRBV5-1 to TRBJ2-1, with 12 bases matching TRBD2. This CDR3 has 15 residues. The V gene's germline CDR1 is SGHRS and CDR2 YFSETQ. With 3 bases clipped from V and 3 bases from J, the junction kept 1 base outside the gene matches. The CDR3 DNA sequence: TGCGCCAGCAGCTCGACTAGCGGGAGCTACAATGAGCAGTTCTTC. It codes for CASSSTSGSYNEQFF.

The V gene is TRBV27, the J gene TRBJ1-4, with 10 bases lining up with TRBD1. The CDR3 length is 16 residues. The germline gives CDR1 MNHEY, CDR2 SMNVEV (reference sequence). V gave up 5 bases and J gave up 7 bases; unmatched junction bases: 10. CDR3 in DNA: TGTGCCAGCAGTCTCAACGCCGGGACAGGGGTTGAAAAACTGTTTTTT. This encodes CASSLNAGTGVEKLFF.

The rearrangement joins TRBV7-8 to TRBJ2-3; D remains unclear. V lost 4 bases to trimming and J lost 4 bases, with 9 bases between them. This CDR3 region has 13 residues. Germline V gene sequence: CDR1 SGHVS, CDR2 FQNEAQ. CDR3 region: CASSSSNADTQYF. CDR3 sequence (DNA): TGTGCCAGCAGCTCCAGTAACGCAGATACGCAGTATTTT.

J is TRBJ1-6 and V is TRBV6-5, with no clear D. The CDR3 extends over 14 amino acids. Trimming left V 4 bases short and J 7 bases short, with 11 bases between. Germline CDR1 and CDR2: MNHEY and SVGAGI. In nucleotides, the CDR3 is TGTGCCAGCAGTTTCGGTACAGAAAATTCACCCCTCCACTTT. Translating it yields CASSFGTENSPLHF.

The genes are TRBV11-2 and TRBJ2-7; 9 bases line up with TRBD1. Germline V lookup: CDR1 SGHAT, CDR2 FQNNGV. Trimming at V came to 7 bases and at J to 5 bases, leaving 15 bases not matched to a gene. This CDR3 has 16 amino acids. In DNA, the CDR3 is TGTGCCAGCACCCCTTCTCAGGGACAGGGTTACCACGAGCAGTACTTC. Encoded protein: CASTPSQGQGYHEQYF.

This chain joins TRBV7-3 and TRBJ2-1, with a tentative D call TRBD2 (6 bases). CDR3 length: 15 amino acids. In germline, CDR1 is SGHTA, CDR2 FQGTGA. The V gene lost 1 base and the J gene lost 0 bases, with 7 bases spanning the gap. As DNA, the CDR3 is TGTGCCAGCAGCTTAATAGCGGACTCCTACAATGAGCAGTTCTTC. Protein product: CASSLIADSYNEQFF.

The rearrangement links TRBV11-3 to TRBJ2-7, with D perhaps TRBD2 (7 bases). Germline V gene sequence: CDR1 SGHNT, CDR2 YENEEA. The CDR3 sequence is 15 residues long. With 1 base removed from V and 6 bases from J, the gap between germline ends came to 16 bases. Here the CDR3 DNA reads TGTGCCAGCAGCTTAGGGGGGGGCCAGACTGGCGAGCAGTACTTC. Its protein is CASSLGGGQTGEQYF.

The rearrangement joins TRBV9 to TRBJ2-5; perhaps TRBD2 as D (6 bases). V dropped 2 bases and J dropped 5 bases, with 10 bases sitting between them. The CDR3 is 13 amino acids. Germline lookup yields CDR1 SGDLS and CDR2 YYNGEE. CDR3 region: CASSVGGWETQYF. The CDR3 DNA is TGTGCCAGCAGCGTGGGAGGTTGGGAGACCCAGTACTTC.

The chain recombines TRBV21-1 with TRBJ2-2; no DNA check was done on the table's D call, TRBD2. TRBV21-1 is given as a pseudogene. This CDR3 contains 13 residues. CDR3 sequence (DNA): TGTGCCAGCAGCGACGAGCGGGGCGGGGAGCTGTTTTTT. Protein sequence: CASSDERGGELFF.

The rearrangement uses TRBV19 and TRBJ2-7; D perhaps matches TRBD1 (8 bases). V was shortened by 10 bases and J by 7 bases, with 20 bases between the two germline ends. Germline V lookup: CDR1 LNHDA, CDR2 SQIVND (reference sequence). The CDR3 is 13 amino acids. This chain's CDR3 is CATQGAGAGEQYF. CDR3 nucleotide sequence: TGTGCCACCCAGGGGGCGGGAGCGGGAGAGCAGTACTTC.

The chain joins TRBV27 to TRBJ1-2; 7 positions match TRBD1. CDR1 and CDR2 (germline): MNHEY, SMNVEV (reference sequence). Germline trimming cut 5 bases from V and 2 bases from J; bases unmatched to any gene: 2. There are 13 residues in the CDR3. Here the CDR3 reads CASSLQGNYGYTF. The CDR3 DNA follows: TGTGCCAGCAGTCTACAGGGGAACTATGGCTACACCTTC.

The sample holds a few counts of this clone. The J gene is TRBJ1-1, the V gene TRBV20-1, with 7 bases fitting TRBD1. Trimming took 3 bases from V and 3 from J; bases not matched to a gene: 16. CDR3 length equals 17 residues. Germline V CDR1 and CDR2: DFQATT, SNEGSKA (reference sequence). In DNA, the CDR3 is TGCAGTGCTAGTTCCACGTTTGACAGGGTCCGGGACACTGAAGCTTTCTTT. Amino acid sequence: CSASSTFDRVRDTEAFF.

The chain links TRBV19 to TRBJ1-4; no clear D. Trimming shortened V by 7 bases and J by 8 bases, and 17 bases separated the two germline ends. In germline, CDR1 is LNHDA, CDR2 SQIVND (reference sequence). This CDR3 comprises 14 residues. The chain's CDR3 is CASKVLPEGEKLFF. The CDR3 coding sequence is TGTGCCAGTAAGGTTTTGCCCGAGGGAGAAAAACTGTTTTTT.

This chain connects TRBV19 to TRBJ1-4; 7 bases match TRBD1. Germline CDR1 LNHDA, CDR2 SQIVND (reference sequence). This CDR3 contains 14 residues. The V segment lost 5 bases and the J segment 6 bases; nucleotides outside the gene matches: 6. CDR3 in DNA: TGTGCCAGTAGTGTCGGGACAGCTTATGAAAAACTGTTTTTT. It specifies CASSVGTAYEKLFF.

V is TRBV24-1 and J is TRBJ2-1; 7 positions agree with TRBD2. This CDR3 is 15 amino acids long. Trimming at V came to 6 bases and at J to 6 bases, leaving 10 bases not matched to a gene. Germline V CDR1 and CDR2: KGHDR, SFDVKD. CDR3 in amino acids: CATSLGGGLGNEQFF. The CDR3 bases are TGTGCCACCAGTTTGGGGGGGGGATTGGGCAATGAGCAGTTCTTC.

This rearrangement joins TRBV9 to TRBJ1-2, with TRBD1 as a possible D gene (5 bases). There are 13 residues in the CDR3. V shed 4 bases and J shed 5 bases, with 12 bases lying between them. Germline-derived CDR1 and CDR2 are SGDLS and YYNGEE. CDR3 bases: TGTGCCAGCAGCCAAGGGGCCCCGTATGGCTACACCTTC. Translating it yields CASSQGAPYGYTF.

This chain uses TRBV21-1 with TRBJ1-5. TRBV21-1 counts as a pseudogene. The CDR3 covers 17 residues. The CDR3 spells CASSKGRVQFGNQPQHF. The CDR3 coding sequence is TGTGCCAGCAGCAAAGGGAGGGTTCAGTTCGGCAATCAGCCCCAGCATTTT.

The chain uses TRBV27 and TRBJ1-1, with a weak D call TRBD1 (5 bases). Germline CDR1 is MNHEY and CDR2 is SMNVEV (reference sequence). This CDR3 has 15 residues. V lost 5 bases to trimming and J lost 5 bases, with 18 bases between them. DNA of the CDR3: TGTGCCAGCAGTCGCGACCCCAGGGTGGAGACTGAAGCTTTCTTT. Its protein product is CASSRDPRVETEAFF.

Written as DNA, the CDR3 is TGTGCCAGCAGCACGACGACAGGAACTGGAAACACCATATATTTT. Encoded protein: CASSTTTGTGNTIYF. The chain is built from TRBV7-9 and TRBJ1-3, with D possibly TRBD1 on 6 matching bases. Looked up from germline, CDR1 is SEHNR and CDR2 is FQNEAQ (reference sequence). Trimming cost V 5 bases and J 2 bases, with 13 bases left between them. The CDR3 consists of 15 residues.

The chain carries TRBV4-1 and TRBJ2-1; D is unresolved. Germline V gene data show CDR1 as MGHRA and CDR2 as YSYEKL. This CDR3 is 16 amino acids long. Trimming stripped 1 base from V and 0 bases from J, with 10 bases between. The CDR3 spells CASSQGGSVSYNEQFF. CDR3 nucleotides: TGCGCCAGCAGCCAAGGAGGTAGTGTCTCCTACAATGAGCAGTTCTTC.

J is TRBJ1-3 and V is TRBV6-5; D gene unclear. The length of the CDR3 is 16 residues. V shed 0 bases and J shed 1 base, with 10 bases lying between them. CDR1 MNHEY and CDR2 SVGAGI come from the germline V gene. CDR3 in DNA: TGTGCCAGCAGTTACTCGAGATCGAGATCTGGAAACACCATATATTTT. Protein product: CASSYSRSRSGNTIYF.

CDR3 loop: CAISESAGVAFF. CDR3 coding DNA: TGTGCCATCAGTGAGTCGGCCGGGGTAGCTTTCTTT. V is TRBV10-3 and J is TRBJ1-1; D not resolved. Germline V gives CDR1 ENHRY, CDR2 SYGVKD. The CDR3 length is 12 residues. V shed 0 bases and J shed 10 bases, with 9 bases lying between them.

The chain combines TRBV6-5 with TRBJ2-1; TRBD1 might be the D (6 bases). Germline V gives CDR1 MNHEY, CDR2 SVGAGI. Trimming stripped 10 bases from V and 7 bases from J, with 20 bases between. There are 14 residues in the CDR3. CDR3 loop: CAIPRAITGNEQFF. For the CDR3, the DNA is TGTGCCATCCCGCGGGCAATAACAGGGAATGAGCAGTTCTTC.

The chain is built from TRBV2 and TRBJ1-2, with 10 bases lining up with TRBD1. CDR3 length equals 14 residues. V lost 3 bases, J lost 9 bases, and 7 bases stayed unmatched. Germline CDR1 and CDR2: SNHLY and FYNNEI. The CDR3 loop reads CASSEPDRGMSYTF. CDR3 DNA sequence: TGTGCCAGCAGTGAGCCGGACAGGGGGATGAGCTACACCTTC. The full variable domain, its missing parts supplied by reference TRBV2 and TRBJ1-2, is EPEVTQTPSHQVTQMGQEVILRCVPISNHLYFYWYRQILGQKVEFLVSFYNNEISEKSEIFDDQFSVERPDGSNFTLKIRSTKLEDSAMYFCASSEPDRGMSYTFGSGTRLTVV.

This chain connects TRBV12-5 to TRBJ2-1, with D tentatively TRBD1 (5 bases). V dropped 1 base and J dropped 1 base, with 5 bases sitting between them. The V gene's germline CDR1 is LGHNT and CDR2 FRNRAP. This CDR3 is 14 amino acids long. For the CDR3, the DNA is TGTGCTAGTGGTTTGGACAGGTCCTACAATGAGCAGTTCTTC. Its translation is CASGLDRSYNEQFF. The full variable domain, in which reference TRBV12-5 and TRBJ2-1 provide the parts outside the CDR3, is DARVTQTPRHKVTEMGQEVTMRCQPILGHNTVFWYRQTMMQGLELLAYFRNRAPLDDSGMPKDRFSAEMPDATLATLKIQPSEPRDSAVYFCASGLDRSYNEQFFGPGTRLTVL.

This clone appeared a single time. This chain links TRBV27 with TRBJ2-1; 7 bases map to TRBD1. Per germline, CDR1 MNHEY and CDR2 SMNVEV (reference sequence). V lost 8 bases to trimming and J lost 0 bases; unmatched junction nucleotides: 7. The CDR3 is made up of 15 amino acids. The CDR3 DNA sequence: TGTGCCAGCGGTCTGACAGGGTCCTCCTACAATGAGCAGTTCTTC. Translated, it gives CASGLTGSSYNEQFF.

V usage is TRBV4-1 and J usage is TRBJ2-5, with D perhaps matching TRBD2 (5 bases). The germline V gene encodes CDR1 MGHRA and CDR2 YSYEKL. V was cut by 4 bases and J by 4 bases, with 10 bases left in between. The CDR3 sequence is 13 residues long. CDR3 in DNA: TGCGCCAGCAGCCTCGTTGCGGGAGAGACCCAGTACTTC. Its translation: CASSLVAGETQYF.

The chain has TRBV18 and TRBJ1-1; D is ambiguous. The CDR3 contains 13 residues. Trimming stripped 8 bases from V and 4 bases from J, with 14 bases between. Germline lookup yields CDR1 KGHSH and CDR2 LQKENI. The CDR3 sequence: CASLLAASTEAFF. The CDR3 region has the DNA TGTGCCAGCCTACTGGCGGCGAGCACTGAAGCTTTCTTT. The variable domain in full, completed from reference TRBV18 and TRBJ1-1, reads NAGVMQNPRHLVRRRGQEARLRCSPMKGHSHVYWYRQLPEEGLKFMVYLQKENIIDESGMPKERFSAEFPKEGPSILRIQQVVRGDSAAYFCASLLAASTEAFFGQGTRLTVV.

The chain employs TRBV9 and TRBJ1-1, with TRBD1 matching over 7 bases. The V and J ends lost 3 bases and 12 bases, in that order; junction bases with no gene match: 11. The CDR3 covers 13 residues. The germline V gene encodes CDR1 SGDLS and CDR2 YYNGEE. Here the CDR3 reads CASSGGPGQRSFF. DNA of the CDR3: TGTGCCAGCAGCGGGGGACCGGGACAGAGGTCTTTCTTT. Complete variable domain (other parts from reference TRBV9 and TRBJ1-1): DSGVTQTPKHLITATGQRVTLRCSPRSGDLSVYWYQQSLDQGLQFLIQYYNGEERAKGNILERFSAQQFPDLHSELNLSSLELGDSALYFCASSGGPGQRSFFGQGTRLTVV.